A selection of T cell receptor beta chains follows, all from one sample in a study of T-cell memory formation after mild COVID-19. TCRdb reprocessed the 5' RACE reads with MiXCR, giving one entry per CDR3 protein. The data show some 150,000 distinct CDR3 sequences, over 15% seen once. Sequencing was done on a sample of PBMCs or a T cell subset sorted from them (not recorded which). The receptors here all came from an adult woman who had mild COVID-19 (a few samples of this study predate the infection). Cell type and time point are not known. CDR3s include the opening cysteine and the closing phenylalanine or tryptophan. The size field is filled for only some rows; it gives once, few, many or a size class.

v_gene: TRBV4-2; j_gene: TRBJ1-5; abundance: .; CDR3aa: CASSQEGGHSNQPQHF
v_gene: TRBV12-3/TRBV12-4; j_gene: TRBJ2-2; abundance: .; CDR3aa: CASGTTNTGELFF
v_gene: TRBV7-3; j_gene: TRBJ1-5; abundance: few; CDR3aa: CASSPYNQPQHF
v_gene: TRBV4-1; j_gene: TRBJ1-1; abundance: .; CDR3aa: CASSQTGRGEAFF
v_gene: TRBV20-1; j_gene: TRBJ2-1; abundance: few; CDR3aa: CSAFRGFRGNEFF
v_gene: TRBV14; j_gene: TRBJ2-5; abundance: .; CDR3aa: CASSQATGGETQYF
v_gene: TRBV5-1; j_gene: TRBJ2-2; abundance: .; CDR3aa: CASSVGGRHSATGELFF
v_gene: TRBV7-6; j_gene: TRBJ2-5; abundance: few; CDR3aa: CASSQDWGETQYF
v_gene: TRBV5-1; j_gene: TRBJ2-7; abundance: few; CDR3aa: CASRPWAGSSYEQYF
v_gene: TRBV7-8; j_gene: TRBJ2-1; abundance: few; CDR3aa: CASGRAGINEQFF
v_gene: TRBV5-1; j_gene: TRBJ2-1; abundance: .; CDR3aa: CASSPDSTYNEQFF
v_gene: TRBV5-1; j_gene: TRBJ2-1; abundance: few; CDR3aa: CASSLDSGTYNEQFF
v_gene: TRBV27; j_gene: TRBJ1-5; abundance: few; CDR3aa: CASSTSERSNQPQHF